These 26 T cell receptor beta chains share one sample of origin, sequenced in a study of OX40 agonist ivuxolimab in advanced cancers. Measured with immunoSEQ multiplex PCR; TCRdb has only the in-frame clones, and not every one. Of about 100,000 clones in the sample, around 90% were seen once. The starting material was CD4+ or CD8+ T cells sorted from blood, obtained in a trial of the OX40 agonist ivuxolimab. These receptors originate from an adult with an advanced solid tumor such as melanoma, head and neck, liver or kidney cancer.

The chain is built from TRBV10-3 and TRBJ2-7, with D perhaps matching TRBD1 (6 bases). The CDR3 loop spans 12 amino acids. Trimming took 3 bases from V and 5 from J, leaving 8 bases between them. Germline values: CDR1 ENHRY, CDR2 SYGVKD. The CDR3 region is CAISEQGDEQYF. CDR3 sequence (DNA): TGTGCCATCAGTGAACAGGGCGACGAGCAGTACTTC.

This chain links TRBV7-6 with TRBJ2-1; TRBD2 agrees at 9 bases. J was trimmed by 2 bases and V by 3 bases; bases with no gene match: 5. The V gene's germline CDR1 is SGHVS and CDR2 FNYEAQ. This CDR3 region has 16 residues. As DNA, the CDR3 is TGTGCCAGCAGCTTGCGGCGGGAGGGACCCTACAATGAGCAGTTCTTC. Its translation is CASSLRREGPYNEQFF.

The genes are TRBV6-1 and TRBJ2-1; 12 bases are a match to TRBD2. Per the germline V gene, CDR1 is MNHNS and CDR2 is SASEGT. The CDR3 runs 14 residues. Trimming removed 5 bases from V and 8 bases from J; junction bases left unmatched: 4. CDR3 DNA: TGTGCCAGCAGTCTAGCGGGAGGGGTCGATGAGCAGTTCTTC. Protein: CASSLAGGVDEQFF.

In nucleotides, the CDR3 is TGTGCCAGCAGCGTAGACAGCATAATGAACACTGAAGCTTTCTTT. This encodes CASSVDSIMNTEAFF. The chain recombines TRBV9 with TRBJ1-1; D remains unclear. V was cut by 0 bases and J by 0 bases, with 9 bases left in between. The germline gives CDR1 SGDLS, CDR2 YYNGEE. There are 15 residues in the CDR3.

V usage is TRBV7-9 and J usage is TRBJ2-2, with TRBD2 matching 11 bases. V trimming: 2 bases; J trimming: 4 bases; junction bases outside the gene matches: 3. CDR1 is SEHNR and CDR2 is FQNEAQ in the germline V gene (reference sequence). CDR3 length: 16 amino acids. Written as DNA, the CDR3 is TGTGCCAGCAGCTTACTACTAGCGGGAGCCACCGGGGAGCTGTTTTTT. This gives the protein CASSLLLAGATGELFF.

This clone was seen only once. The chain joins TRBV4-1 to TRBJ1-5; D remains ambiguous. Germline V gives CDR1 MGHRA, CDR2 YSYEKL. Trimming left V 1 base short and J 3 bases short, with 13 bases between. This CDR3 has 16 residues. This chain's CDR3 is CASSQGDGRYNQPQHF. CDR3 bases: TGCGCCAGCAGCCAAGGAGATGGCAGGTACAATCAGCCCCAGCATTTT.

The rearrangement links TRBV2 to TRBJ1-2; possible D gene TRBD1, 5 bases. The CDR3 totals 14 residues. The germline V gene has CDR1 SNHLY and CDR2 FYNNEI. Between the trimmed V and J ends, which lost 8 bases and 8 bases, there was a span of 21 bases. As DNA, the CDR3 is TGTGCCAGCCGACGGCCGCCTGGAGGGGCGGGCTACACCTTC. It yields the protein CASRRPPGGAGYTF. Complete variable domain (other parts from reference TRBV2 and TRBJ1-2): EPEVTQTPSHQVTQMGQEVILRCVPISNHLYFYWYRQILGQKVEFLVSFYNNEISEKSEIFDDQFSVERPDGSNFTLKIRSTKLEDSAMYFCASRRPPGGAGYTFGSGTRLTVV.

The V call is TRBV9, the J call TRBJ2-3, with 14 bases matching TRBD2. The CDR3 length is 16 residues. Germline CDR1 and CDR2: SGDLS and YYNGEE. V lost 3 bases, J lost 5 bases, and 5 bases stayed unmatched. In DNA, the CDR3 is TGTGCCAGCAGCGAGGGACTAGCGGGAGTTCTAGATACGCAGTATTTT. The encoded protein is CASSEGLAGVLDTQYF.

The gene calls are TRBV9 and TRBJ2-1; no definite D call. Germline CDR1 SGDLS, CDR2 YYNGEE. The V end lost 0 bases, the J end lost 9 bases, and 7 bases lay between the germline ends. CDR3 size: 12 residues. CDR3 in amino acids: CASSVVSSEQFF. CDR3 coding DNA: TGTGCCAGCAGCGTAGTAAGCTCTGAGCAGTTCTTC.

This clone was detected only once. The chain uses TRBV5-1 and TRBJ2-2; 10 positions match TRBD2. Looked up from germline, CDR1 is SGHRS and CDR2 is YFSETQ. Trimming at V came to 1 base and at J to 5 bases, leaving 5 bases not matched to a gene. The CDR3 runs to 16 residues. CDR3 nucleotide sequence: TGCGCCAGCAGCTTGAGGGCTAGCGGGAGTACCGGGGAGCTGTTTTTT. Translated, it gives CASSLRASGSTGELFF. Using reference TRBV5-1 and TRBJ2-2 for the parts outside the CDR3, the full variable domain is KAGVTQTPRYLIKTRGQQVTLSCSPISGHRSVSWYQQTPGQGLQFLFEYFSETQRNKGNFPGRFSGRQFSNSRSEMNVSTLELGDSALYLCASSLRASGSTGELFFGEGSRLTVL.

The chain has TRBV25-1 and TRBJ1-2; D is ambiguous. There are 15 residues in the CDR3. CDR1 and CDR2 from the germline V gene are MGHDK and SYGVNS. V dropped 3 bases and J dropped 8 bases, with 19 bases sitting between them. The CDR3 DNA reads TGTGCCAGCAGTGACATGGGCAGGAGGGTTGGGGGCTACACCTTC. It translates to CASSDMGRRVGGYTF.

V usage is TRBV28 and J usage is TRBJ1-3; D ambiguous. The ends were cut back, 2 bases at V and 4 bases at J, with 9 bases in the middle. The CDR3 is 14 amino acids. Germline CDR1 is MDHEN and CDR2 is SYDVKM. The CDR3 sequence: CASSLRAGGNTIYF. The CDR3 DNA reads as TGTGCCAGCAGTTTACGAGCAGGAGGAAACACCATATATTTT. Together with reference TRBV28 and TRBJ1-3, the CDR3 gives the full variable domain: DVKVTQSSRYLVKRTGEKVFLECVQDMDHENMFWYRQDPGLGLRLIYFSYDVKMKEKGDIPEGYSVSREKKERFSLILESASTNQTSMYLCASSLRAGGNTIYFGEGSWLTVV.

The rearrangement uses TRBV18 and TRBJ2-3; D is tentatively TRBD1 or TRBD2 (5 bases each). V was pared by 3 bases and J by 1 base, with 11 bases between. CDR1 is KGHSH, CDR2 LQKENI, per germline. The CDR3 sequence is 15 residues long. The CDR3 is CASSPLGVRTDTQYF. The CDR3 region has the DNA TGTGCCAGCTCACCCTTGGGGGTCCGCACAGATACGCAGTATTTT.

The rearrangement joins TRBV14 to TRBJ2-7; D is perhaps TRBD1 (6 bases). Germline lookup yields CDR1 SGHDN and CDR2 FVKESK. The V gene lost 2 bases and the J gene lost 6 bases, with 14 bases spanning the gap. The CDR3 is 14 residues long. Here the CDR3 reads CASSQPGPGVEQYF. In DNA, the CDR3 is TGTGCCAGCAGCCAACCGGGACCAGGGGTCGAGCAGTACTTC. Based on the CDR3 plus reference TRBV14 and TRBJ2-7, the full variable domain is EAGVTQFPSHSVIEKGQTVTLRCDPISGHDNLYWYRRVMGKEIKFLLHFVKESKQDESGMPNNRFLAERTGGTYSTLKVQPAELEDSGVYFCASSQPGPGVEQYFGPGTRLTVT.

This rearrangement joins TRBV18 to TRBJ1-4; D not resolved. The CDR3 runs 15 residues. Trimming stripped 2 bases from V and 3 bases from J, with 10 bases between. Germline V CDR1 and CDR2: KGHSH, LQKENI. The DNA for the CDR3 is TGTGCCAGCTCACCAAACGGTGCAGCTAATGAAAAACTGTTTTTT. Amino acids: CASSPNGAANEKLFF.

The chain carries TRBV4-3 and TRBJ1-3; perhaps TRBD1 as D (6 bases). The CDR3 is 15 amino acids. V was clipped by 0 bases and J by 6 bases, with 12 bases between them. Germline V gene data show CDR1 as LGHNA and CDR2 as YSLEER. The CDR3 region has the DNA TGCGCCAGCAGCCAAGAGGGGGCCGGGAAAAACACCATATATTTT. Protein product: CASSQEGAGKNTIYF.

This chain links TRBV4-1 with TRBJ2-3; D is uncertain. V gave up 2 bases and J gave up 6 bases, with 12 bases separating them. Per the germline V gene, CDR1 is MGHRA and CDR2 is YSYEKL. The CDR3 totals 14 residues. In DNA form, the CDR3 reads TGCGCCAGCAGCCAATCCCCCAAAAGGGATACGCAGTATTTT. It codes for CASSQSPKRDTQYF.

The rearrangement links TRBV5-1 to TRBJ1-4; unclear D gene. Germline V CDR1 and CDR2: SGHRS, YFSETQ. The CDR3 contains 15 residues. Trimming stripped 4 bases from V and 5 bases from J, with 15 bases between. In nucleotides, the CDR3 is TGCGCCAGCAGCCCCCTCGGGTCCTTCAATGAAAAACTGTTTTTT. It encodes CASSPLGSFNEKLFF.

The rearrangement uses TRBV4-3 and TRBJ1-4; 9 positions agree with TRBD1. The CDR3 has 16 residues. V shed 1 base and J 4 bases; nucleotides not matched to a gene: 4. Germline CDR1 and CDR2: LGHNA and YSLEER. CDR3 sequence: CASSQVGTGLNEKLFF. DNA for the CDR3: TGCGCCAGCAGCCAAGTTGGGACAGGGCTTAATGAAAAACTGTTTTTT.

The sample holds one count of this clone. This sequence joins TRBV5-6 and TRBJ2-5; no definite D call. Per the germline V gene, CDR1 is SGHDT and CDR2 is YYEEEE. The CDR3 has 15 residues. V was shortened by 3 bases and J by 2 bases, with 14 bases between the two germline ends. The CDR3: CASSSLVWGQETQYF. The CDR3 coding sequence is TGTGCCAGCAGCTCCCTCGTTTGGGGACAAGAGACCCAGTACTTC.

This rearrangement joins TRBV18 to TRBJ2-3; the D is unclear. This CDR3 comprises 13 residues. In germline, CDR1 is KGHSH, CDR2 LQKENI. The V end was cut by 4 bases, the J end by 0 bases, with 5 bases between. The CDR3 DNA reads TGTGCCAGCTCACGACGGAGCACAGATACGCAGTATTTT. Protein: CASSRRSTDTQYF.

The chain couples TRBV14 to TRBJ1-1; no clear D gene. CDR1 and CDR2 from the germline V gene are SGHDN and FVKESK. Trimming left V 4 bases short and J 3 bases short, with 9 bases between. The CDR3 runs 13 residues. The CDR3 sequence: CASSRQAYTEAFF. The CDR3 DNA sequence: TGTGCCAGCAGCCGTCAGGCTTACACTGAAGCTTTCTTT.

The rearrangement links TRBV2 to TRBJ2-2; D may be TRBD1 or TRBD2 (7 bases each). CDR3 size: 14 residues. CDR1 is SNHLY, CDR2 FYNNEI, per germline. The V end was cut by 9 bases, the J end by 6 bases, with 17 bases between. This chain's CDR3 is CASRRGTAAGELFF. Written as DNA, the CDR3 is TGTGCCAGTAGGCGGGGGACAGCCGCCGGGGAGCTGTTTTTT.

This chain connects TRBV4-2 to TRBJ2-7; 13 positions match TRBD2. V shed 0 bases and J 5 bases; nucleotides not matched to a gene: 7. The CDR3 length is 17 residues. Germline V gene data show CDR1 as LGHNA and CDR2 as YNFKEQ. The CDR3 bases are TGTGCCAGCAGCCAAGATCTTAGGGGACTAGCGGGAAACGAGCAGTACTTC. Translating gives CASSQDLRGLAGNEQYF.

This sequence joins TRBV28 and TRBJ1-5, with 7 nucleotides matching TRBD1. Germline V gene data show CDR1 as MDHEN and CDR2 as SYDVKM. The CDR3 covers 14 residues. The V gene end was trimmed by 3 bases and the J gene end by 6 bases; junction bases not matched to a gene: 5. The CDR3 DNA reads TGTGCCAGCAGTTTTAGACAGGGCGGTCAGCCCCAGCATTTT. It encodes CASSFRQGGQPQHF.

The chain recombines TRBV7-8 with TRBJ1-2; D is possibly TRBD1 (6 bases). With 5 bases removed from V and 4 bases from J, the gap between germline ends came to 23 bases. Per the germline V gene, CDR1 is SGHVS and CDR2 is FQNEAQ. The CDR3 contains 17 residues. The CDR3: CASSPYRVADSSYGYTF. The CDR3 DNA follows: TGTGCCAGCAGCCCCTACAGGGTAGCTGACAGCAGCTATGGCTACACCTTC.